A single TCR beta chain is shown here with its context. Its matching antigen is unknown. This entry comes from a study of T cell responses to AZD1222 COVID-19 vaccine. Study-wide points: Baseline seropositivity occurred in only a handful of AZD1222 recipients.

The method was immunoSEQ multiplex PCR; TCRdb's version includes in-frame clones alone and lacks a portion of them. The sample contains about 140,000 clones, roughly 89% of which appear only once. The CDR3 is 14 amino acids. V was shortened by 2 bases and J by 3 bases, with 11 bases between the two germline ends. Germline loops: CDR1 SGHTA, CDR2 FQGNSA. The sample here was peripheral blood, taken on day 0 of AZD1222 vaccination. The chain combines TRBV7-2 with TRBJ2-7; D gene unclear. This TCR was recovered from an adult in good health. The CDR3 region is CASSLRVPNYEQYF. The CDR3 coding sequence is TGTGCCAGCAGCTTAAGGGTGCCGAACTACGAGCAGTACTTC.